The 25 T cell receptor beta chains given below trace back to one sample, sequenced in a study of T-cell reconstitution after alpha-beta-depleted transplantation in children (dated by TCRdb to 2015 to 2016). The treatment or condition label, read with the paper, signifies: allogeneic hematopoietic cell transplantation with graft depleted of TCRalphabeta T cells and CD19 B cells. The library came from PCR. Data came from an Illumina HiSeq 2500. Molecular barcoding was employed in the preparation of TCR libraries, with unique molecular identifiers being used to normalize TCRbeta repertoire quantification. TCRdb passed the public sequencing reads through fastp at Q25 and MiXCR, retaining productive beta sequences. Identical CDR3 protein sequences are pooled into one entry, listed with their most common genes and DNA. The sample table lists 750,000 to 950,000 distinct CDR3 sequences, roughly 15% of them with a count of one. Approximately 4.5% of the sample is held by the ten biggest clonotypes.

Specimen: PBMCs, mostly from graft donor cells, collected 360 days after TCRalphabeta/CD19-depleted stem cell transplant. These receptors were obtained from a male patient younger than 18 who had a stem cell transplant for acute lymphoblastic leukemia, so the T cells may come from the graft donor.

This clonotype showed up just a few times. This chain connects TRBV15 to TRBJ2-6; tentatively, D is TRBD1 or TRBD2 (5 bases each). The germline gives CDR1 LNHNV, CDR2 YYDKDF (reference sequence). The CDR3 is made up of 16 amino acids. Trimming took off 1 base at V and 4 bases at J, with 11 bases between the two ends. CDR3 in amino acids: CATSRGGVLGANVLTF. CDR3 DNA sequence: TGTGCCACCAGCAGAGGAGGGGTCTTGGGGGCCAACGTCCTGACTTTC.

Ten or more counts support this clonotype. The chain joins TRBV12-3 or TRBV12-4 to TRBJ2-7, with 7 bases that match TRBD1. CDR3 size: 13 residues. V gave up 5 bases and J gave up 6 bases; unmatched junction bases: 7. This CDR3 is CASSPYDRVEQYF. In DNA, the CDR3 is TGTGCCAGCAGTCCCTATGACAGGGTCGAGCAGTACTTC.

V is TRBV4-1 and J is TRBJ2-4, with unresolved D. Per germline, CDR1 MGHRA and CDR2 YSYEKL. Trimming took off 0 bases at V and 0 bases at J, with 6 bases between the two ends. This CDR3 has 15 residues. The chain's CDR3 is CASSQDKVAKNIQYF. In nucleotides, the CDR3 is TGCGCCAGCAGCCAAGATAAGGTAGCCAAAAACATTCAGTACTTC.

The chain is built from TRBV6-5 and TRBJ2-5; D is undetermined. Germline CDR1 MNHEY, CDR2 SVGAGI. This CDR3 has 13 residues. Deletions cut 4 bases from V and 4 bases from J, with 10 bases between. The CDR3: CASSSWKGETQYF. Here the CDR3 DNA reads TGTGCCAGCAGTTCTTGGAAAGGAGAGACCCAGTACTTC.

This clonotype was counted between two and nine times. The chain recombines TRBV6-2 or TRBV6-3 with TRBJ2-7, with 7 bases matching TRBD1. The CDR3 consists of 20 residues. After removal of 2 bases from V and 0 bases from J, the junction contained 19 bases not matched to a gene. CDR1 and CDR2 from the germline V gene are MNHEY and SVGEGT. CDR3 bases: TGTGCCAGCAGTTACCGGTCGACAGGGCTAGACAAGACCCGCTCCTACGAGCAGTACTTC. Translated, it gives CASSYRSTGLDKTRSYEQYF.

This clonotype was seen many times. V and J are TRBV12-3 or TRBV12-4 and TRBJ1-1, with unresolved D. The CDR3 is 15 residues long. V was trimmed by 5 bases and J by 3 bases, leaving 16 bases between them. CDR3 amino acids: CASSPRSTRDTEAFF. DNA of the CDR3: TGTGCCAGCAGTCCCCGGTCGACGAGGGACACTGAAGCTTTCTTT.

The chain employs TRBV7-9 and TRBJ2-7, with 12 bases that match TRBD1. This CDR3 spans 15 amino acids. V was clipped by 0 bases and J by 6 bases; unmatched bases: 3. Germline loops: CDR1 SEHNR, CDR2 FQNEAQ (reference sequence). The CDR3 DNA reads TGTGCCAGCAGCTTAGCGCAGGGACAGGGGGCCGAGCAGTACTTC. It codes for CASSLAQGQGAEQYF.

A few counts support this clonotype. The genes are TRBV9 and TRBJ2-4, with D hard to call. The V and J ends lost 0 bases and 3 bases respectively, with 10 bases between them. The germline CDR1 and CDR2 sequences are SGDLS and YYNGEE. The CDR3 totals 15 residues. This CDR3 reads CASSVADFGKNIQYF. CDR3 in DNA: TGTGCCAGCAGCGTAGCAGATTTCGGCAAAAACATTCAGTACTTC.

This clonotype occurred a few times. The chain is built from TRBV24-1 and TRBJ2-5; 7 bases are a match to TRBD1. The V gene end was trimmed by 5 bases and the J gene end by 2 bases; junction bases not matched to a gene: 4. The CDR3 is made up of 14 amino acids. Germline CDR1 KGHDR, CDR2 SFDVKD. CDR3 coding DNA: TGTGCCACCAGTGGACAGGGACAACAAGAGACCCAGTACTTC. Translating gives CATSGQGQQETQYF.

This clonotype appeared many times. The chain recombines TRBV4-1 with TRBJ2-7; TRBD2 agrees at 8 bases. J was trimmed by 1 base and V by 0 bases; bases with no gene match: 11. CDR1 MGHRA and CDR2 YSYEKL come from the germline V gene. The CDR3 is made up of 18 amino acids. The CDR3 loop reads CASSQEAWAGGTSYEQYF. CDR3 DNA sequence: TGCGCCAGCAGCCAAGAAGCGTGGGCGGGAGGTACGTCCTACGAGCAGTACTTC.

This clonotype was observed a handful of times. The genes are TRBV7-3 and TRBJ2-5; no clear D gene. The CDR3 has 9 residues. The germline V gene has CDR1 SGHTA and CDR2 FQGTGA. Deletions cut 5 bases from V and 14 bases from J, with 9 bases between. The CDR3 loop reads CASSPPIYF. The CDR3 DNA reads TGTGCCAGCAGCCCCCCCATTTACTTC.

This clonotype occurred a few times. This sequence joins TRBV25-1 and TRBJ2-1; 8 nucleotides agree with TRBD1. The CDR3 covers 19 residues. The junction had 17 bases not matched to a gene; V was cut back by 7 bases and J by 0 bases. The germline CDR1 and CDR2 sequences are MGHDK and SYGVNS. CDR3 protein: CASTRTGYPAELSYNEQFF. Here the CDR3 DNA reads TGTGCCAGCACCCGGACAGGGTACCCAGCGGAGCTCTCCTACAATGAGCAGTTCTTC.

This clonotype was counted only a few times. The CDR3 DNA reads TGTGCCAGCAGTGGGGACAGTAAACGAAGAGAGACCCAGTACTTC. Translating gives CASSGDSKRRETQYF. J is TRBJ2-5 and V is TRBV2; 7 bases are shared with TRBD1. CDR1 and CDR2 from the germline V gene are SNHLY and FYNNEI. J gave up 4 bases and V 4 bases, and 9 bases lay outside the gene matches. This CDR3 comprises 15 residues.

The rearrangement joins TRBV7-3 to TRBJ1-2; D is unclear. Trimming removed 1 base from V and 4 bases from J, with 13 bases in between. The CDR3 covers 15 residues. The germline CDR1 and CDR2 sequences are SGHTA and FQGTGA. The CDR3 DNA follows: TGTGCCAGCAGCTTAAGGCGGGATGGAATCTATGGCTACACCTTC. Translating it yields CASSLRRDGIYGYTF. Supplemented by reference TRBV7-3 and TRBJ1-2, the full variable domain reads GAGVSQTPSNKVTEKGKYVELRCDPISGHTALYWYRQSLGQGPEFLIYFQGTGAADDSGLPNDRFFAVRPEGSVSTLKIQRTERGDSAVYLCASSLRRDGIYGYTFGSGTRLTVV.

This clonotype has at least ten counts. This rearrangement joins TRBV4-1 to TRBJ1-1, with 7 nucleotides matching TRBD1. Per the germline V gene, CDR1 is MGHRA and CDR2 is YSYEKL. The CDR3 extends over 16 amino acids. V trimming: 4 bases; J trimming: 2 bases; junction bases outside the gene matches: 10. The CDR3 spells CASSRTRGQYNTEAFF. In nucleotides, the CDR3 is TGCGCCAGCAGCCGTACCCGGGGACAGTATAACACTGAAGCTTTCTTT.

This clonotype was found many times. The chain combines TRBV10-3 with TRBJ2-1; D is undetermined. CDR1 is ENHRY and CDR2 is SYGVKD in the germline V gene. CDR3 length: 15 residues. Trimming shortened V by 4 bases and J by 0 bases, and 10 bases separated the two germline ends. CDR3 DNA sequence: TGTGCCATCAGTGGCGACCTAGGCTCCTACAATGAGCAGTTCTTC. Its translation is CAISGDLGSYNEQFF.

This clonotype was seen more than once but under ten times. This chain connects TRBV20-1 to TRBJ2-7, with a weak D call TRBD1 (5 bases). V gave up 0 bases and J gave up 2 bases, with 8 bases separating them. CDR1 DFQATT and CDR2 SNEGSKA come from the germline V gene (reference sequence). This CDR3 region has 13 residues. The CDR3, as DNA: TGCAGTGCTAGAGAGGTCAGGGCCTACGAGCAGTACTTC. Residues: CSAREVRAYEQYF.

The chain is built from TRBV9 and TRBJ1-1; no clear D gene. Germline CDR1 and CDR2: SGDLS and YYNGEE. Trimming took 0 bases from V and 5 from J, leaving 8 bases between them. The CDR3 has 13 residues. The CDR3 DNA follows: TGTGCCAGCAGCGTAGTCCCAATTACTGAAGCTTTCTTT. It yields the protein CASSVVPITEAFF.

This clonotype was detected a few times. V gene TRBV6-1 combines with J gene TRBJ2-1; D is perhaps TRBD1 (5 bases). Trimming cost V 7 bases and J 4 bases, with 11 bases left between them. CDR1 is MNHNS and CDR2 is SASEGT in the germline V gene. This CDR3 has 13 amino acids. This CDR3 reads CASIYDSYNEQFF. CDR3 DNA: TGTGCCAGCATCTACGACAGTTACAATGAGCAGTTCTTC.

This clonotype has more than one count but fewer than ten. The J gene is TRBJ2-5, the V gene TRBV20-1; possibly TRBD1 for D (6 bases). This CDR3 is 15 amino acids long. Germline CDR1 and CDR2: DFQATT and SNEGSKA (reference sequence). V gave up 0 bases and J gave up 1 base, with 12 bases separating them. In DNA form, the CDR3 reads TGCAGTGCTAGAGATGCCAGGGGCCCCCAAGAGACCCAGTACTTC. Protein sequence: CSARDARGPQETQYF.

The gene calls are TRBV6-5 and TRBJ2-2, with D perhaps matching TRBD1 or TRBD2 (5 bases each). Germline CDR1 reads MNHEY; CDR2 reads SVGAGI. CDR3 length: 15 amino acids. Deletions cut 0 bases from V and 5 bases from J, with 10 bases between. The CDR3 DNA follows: TGTGCCAGCAGTTACTCTGGGACCACGACCGGGGAGCTGTTTTTT. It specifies CASSYSGTTTGELFF.

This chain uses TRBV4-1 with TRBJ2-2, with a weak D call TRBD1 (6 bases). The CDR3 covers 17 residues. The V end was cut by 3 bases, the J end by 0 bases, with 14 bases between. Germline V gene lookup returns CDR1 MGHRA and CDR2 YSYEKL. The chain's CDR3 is CASSHKAGVANTGELFF. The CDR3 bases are TGCGCCAGCAGCCACAAAGCAGGGGTAGCGAACACCGGGGAGCTGTTTTTT.

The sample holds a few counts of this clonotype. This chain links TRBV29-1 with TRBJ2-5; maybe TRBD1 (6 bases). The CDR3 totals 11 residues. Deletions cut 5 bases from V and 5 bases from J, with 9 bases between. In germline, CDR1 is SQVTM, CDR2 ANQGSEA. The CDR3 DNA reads TGCAGCGTTTACAGGGTGGAGACCCAGTACTTC. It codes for CSVYRVETQYF.

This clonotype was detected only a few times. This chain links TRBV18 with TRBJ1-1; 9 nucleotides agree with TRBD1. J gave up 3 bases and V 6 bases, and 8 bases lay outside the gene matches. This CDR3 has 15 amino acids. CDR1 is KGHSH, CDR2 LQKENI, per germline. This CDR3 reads CASSGRGQGDTEAFF. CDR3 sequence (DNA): TGTGCCAGCTCGGGACGGGGACAGGGCGACACTGAAGCTTTCTTT.

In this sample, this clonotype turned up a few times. CDR3 in DNA: TGTGCCAGCAGTTCTAACAGTTACACCGGGGAGCTGTTTTTT. This gives the protein CASSSNSYTGELFF. The chain carries TRBV12-3 or TRBV12-4 and TRBJ2-2; D unclear. CDR3 size: 14 residues. Trimming removed 4 bases from V and 3 bases from J, with 9 bases in between.